This passage covers 22 T cell receptor beta chains from one sample sequenced in a study of T cell responses to AZD1222 COVID-19 vaccine. Assay used: immunoSEQ multiplex PCR; TCRdb lists only in-frame clones, some missing. The sample carries 110,000 to 150,000 clones, 85% to 95% recorded once. The sequencing used peripheral blood, collected on day 0 of AZD1222 vaccination. The receptors derive from an adult in good health.

The chain joins TRBV11-3 to TRBJ1-4, with D possibly being TRBD1 (5 bases). The V and J ends lost 2 bases and 3 bases respectively, with 13 bases between them. Per the germline V gene, CDR1 is SGHNT and CDR2 is YENEEA. This CDR3 has 16 residues. CDR3 coding DNA: TGTGCCAGCAGCTTATTTGGGGCTGGGGCTAATGAAAAACTGTTTTTT. This codes for CASSLFGAGANEKLFF.

The chain employs TRBV12-3 or TRBV12-4 and TRBJ1-5, with D hard to call. V lost 6 bases and J lost 0, with 6 bases in between. CDR3 size: 13 residues. CDR3 amino acids: CASSENSNQPQHF. The CDR3 coding sequence is TGTGCCAGCAGCGAAAATAGCAATCAGCCCCAGCATTTT.

This rearrangement joins TRBV6-5 to TRBJ1-2, with D possibly being TRBD1 (5 bases). V lost 6 bases and J 2 bases, leaving 13 bases between the germline ends. The CDR3 has 14 residues. Germline CDR1 reads MNHEY; CDR2 reads SVGAGI. CDR3 residues: CASRIPGRNYGYTF. CDR3 sequence (DNA): TGTGCCAGCAGGATACCGGGACGCAACTATGGCTACACCTTC.

This sequence joins TRBV6-1 and TRBJ2-7; TRBD1 aligns across 8 bases. This CDR3 is built from 17 residues. After removal of 0 bases from V and 3 bases from J, the junction contained 10 bases not matched to a gene. The V gene's germline CDR1 is MNHNS and CDR2 SASEGT. In DNA, the CDR3 is TGTGCCAGCAGTGAAGCGCCAATGCGAGGACAGGGCTACGAGCAGTACTTC. This codes for CASSEAPMRGQGYEQYF.

V and J are TRBV12-3 or TRBV12-4 and TRBJ1-2; D gene unclear. Trimming removed 3 bases at V and 1 base at J, with 6 bases between. The CDR3 has 13 residues. CDR3 residues: CASSLYSNYGYTF. The CDR3 nucleotides read TGTGCCAGCAGTTTGTACAGTAACTATGGCTACACCTTC.

The CDR3 region has the DNA TGTGCCTGGAGTGATGGGGGAATGAACACTGAAGCTTTCTTT. This gives the protein CAWSDGGMNTEAFF. V and J are TRBV30 and TRBJ1-1, with D perhaps matching TRBD1 (5 bases). V lost 1 base, J lost 0 bases, and 9 bases lay in between. The CDR3 consists of 14 residues. Germline V gene sequence: CDR1 GTSNPN, CDR2 SVGIG (reference sequence). Full variable domain (outside the CDR3, taken from reference TRBV30 and TRBJ1-1): SQTIHQWPATLVQPVGSPLSLECTVEGTSNPNLYWYRQAAGRGLQLLFYSVGIGQISSEVPQNLSASRPQDRQFILSSKKLLLSDSGFYLCAWSDGGMNTEAFFGQGTRLTVV.

V and J are TRBV27 and TRBJ2-1; D not certain. The length of the CDR3 is 15 residues. Germline CDR1 MNHEY, CDR2 SMNVEV (reference sequence). V lost 0 bases and J 8 bases, leaving 14 bases between the germline ends. CDR3 in DNA: TGTGCCAGCAGTTTATCCCTTACAATAGGAGATGAGCAGTTCTTC. Encoded protein: CASSLSLTIGDEQFF.

The chain carries TRBV28 and TRBJ1-2; TRBD1 is a possible D gene (5 bases). The germline gives CDR1 MDHEN, CDR2 SYDVKM. The CDR3 covers 13 residues. V shed 11 bases and J shed 6 bases, with 19 bases lying between them. The CDR3 sequence is CASRQYQGDGYTF. In nucleotides, the CDR3 is TGTGCCTCCCGGCAGTACCAAGGGGATGGCTACACCTTC.

The chain combines TRBV5-8 with TRBJ2-3; 13 bases line up with TRBD2. Trimming removed 2 bases from V and 1 base from J; junction bases left unmatched: 1. The CDR3 is 16 amino acids. Germline values: CDR1 SGHTS, CDR2 YDEGEE. This CDR3 is CASSFGTSGGTDTQYF. CDR3 bases: TGTGCCAGCAGCTTTGGGACTAGCGGGGGCACAGATACGCAGTATTTT. The full variable domain, its missing parts supplied by reference TRBV5-8 and TRBJ2-3, is EAGVTQSPTHLIKTRGQQATLRCSPISGHTSVYWYQQALGLGLQFLLWYDEGEERNRGNFPPRFSGRQFPNYSSELNVNALELEDSALYLCASSFGTSGGTDTQYFGPGTRLTVL.

J is TRBJ2-3 and V is TRBV18, with 8 bases fitting TRBD1. Germline values: CDR1 KGHSH, CDR2 LQKENI. Trimming took 3 bases from V and 0 from J; bases not matched to a gene: 2. This CDR3 has 15 amino acids. The CDR3 sequence is CASSPGTGSTDTQYF. The DNA of the CDR3 is TGTGCCAGCTCACCGGGGACAGGCAGCACAGATACGCAGTATTTT. Complete variable domain (other parts from reference TRBV18 and TRBJ2-3): NAGVMQNPRHLVRRRGQEARLRCSPMKGHSHVYWYRQLPEEGLKFMVYLQKENIIDESGMPKERFSAEFPKEGPSILRIQQVVRGDSAAYFCASSPGTGSTDTQYFGPGTRLTVL.

This chain joins TRBV5-1 and TRBJ1-2, with unresolved D. Between the trimmed V and J ends, which lost 4 bases and 0 bases, there was a span of 10 bases. In germline, CDR1 is SGHRS, CDR2 YFSETQ. The CDR3 length is 14 residues. Here the CDR3 DNA reads TGCGCCAGCAGCCCGGACGGAGCTAACTATGGCTACACCTTC. This gives the protein CASSPDGANYGYTF.

The chain combines TRBV19 with TRBJ1-5; possible D gene TRBD1, 5 bases. Trimming stripped 7 bases from V and 5 bases from J, with 21 bases between. CDR1 and CDR2 (germline): LNHDA, SQIVND (reference sequence). This CDR3 spans 16 amino acids. The CDR3 DNA follows: TGTGCCAGTACCCCGACCACCCTTGGGGCCTATCAGCCCCAGCATTTT. Protein product: CASTPTTLGAYQPQHF.

V usage is TRBV4-3 and J usage is TRBJ1-6; weak D call: TRBD1 (6 bases). V shed 0 bases and J shed 9 bases, with 21 bases lying between them. CDR1 is LGHNA, CDR2 YSLEER, per germline. The CDR3 spans 18 residues. CDR3 bases: TGCGCCAGCAGCCAAGATAAAATGGTGGCAGGGGAACGTTCACCCCTCCACTTT. It is translated as CASSQDKMVAGERSPLHF.

Written as DNA, the CDR3 is TGTGCCAGCTCGCTACAGGGACCGGGCAATTCACCCCTCCACTTT. The encoded protein is CASSLQGPGNSPLHF. The V call is TRBV18, the J call TRBJ1-6; TRBD1 is a possible D gene (6 bases). V was trimmed by 6 bases and J by 7 bases, leaving 16 bases between them. There are 15 residues in the CDR3. Germline V gene lookup returns CDR1 KGHSH and CDR2 LQKENI. Drawing the rest from reference TRBV18 and TRBJ1-6, the complete variable domain is NAGVMQNPRHLVRRRGQEARLRCSPMKGHSHVYWYRQLPEEGLKFMVYLQKENIIDESGMPKERFSAEFPKEGPSILRIQQVVRGDSAAYFCASSLQGPGNSPLHFGNGTRLTVT.

The rearrangement uses TRBV7-8 and TRBJ1-1; D remains unclear. CDR3 length: 12 residues. V was clipped by 5 bases and J by 6 bases, with 10 bases between them. Germline lookup yields CDR1 SGHVS and CDR2 FQNEAQ. CDR3 bases: TGTGCCAGCAGCCCCCGGTCCCCTGAAGCTTTCTTT. Protein: CASSPRSPEAFF.

The chain is built from TRBV30 and TRBJ2-7; D uncertain. Trimming stripped 2 bases from V and 3 bases from J, with 5 bases between. Germline CDR1 GTSNPN, CDR2 SVGIG (reference sequence). The CDR3 has 11 residues. Here the CDR3 DNA reads TGTGCCTGGAGTAACGGCTACGAGCAGTACTTC. Encoded protein: CAWSNGYEQYF.

The chain recombines TRBV7-2 with TRBJ1-2, with TRBD1 as a possible D gene (5 bases). CDR1 is SGHTA, CDR2 FQGNSA, per germline. The length of the CDR3 is 14 residues. The V end was cut by 5 bases, the J end by 6 bases, with 16 bases between. For the CDR3, the DNA is TGTGCCAGCAGCACCAGACAGACATATAATGGCTACACCTTC. Amino acids: CASSTRQTYNGYTF.

The chain recombines TRBV30 with TRBJ2-7; D possibly matches TRBD1 or TRBD2 (6 bases each). Germline values: CDR1 GTSNPN, CDR2 SVGIG (reference sequence). V was shortened by 4 bases and J by 5 bases, with 18 bases between the two germline ends. The CDR3 runs to 14 residues. The CDR3 protein is CAWIDKGGDHEQYF. The CDR3 DNA is TGTGCCTGGATTGATAAGGGGGGAGATCACGAGCAGTACTTC.

The sample holds a few counts of this clone. The chain employs TRBV9 and TRBJ2-5; TRBD2 aligns across 16 bases. V lost 3 bases, J lost 10 bases, and 6 bases stayed unmatched. This CDR3 has 15 amino acids. From germline, CDR1 is SGDLS and CDR2 YYNGEE. CDR3 loop: CASSEGLAGGLGQYF. The DNA for the CDR3 is TGTGCCAGCAGCGAGGGACTAGCGGGGGGGCTTGGCCAGTACTTC.

In the case of this clone: The sample holds other DNA sequences that translate to the same CDR3. The chain employs TRBV6-5 and TRBJ1-1; D remains ambiguous. The V and J ends lost 2 bases and 3 bases respectively, with 7 bases between them. CDR1 is MNHEY and CDR2 is SVGAGI in the germline V gene. The length of the CDR3 is 13 residues. This CDR3 is CASSYGQHTEAFF. The CDR3 DNA sequence: TGTGCCAGCAGTTACGGCCAGCACACTGAAGCTTTCTTT.

CDR3 nucleotides: TGTGCCAGCACAAGGAGCTCCTACGAGCAGTACTTC. This translates into CASTRSSYEQYF. This chain connects TRBV12-3 or TRBV12-4 to TRBJ2-7; no firm D call. This CDR3 is built from 12 residues. Trimming removed 7 bases at V and 0 bases at J, with 7 bases between.

This clone appeared a few times. The gene calls are TRBV5-1 and TRBJ2-7, with 10 bases matching TRBD1. The CDR3 loop spans 15 amino acids. The germline V gene has CDR1 SGHRS and CDR2 YFSETQ. V dropped 0 bases and J dropped 2; count of bases not matched to a gene: 2. The CDR3: CASSLVGTGAYEQYF. CDR3 sequence (DNA): TGCGCCAGCAGCTTGGTCGGGACAGGGGCCTACGAGCAGTACTTC. Filled out from reference TRBV5-1 and TRBJ2-7, the complete variable domain reads KAGVTQTPRYLIKTRGQQVTLSCSPISGHRSVSWYQQTPGQGLQFLFEYFSETQRNKGNFPGRFSGRQFSNSRSEMNVSTLELGDSALYLCASSLVGTGAYEQYFGPGTRLTVT.